This TCR beta chain was sequenced during a study of vaccination effects on CD4 cells after COVID-19. As to this clone: Antigen unknown.

General study points: Few convalescent patients were included, and no early post-infection timepoints were sampled. After vaccination, at late timepoints, clones induced by infection and by vaccine contracted markedly.

The germline V gene encodes CDR1 LNHNV and CDR2 YYDKDF (reference sequence). CDR3 length equals 13 residues. The V end was cut by 1 base, the J end by 0 bases, with 2 bases between. Prior to sequencing, the ViraFEST assay stimulated PBMC with viral peptide pools, which expanded the antigen-specific CD4+ T cells. After roughly 11 days in culture, the CD4+ T cells were isolated. Documented for the person is a PCR-confirmed SARS-CoV-2 infection occurring between March and December 2020. As the negative control culture, an HIV-1 Nef peptide pool was included. Only in-frame clones appear in the TCRdb table, and some are missing; sequencing was by immunoSEQ multiplex PCR. The data show 70,000 or so clones, over 60% seen once.

This sample comprised CD4+ T cells from PBMCs cultured with HIV peptides, obtained before COVID-19 vaccination. Stated subset: HIV-1 Nef peptide pool negative control/reference culture. The sequence derives from a human donor who had a prior SARS-CoV-2 infection. The V gene is TRBV15, the J gene TRBJ2-3; no firm D call. DNA for the CDR3: TGTGCCACCAGCAGAGGTAGCACAGATACGCAGTATTTT. The encoded protein is CATSRGSTDTQYF. Drawing the rest from reference TRBV15 and TRBJ2-3, the complete variable domain is DAMVIQNPRYQVTQFGKPVTLSCSQTLNHNVMYWYQQKSSQAPKLLFHYYDKDFNNEADTPDNFQSRRPNTSFCFLDIRSPGLGDTAMYLCATSRGSTDTQYFGPGTRLTVL.